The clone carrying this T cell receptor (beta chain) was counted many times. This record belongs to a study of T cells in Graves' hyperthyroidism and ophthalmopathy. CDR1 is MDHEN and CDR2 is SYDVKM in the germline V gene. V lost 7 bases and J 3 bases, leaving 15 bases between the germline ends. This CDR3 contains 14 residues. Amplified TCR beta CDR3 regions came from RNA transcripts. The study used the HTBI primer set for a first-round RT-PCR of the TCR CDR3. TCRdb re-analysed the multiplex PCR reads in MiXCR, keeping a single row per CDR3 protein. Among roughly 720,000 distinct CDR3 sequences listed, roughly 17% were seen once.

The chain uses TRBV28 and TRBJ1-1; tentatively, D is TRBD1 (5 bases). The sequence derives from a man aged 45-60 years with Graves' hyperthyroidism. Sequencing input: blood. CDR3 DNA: TGTGCCAGCATTACTAGGCAGGGATACACTGAAGCTTTCTTT. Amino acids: CASITRQGYTEAFF.